This T cell receptor beta chain was observed in a study of T cell responses to AZD1222 COVID-19 vaccine. General observations from the study: Donors in the cohort were predominantly white British and more often female, and clonal diversity was possibly underestimated. Among spike-specific TCRs, nearly half reportedly target unmutated variant regions.

Concerning this clone: Its antigen is not identified.

Some clones are missing from TCRdb's copy, which holds only in-frame ones; the method was immunoSEQ multiplex PCR. Here the sample spans roughly 150,000 clones, about 92% being singletons. Trimming took 2 bases from V and 5 from J, leaving 6 bases between them. The CDR3 is 11 amino acids. The germline CDR1 and CDR2 sequences are DFQATT and SNEGSKA (reference sequence). The source material was peripheral blood, sampled on day 0 of AZD1222 vaccination. This chain links TRBV20-1 with TRBJ2-5; D remains unclear. This TCR derives from an adult in good health. CDR3 sequence (DNA): TGCAGTGCTAGACCCCTTGAGACCCAGTACTTC. Residues: CSARPLETQYF.